These 27 T cell receptor beta chains were all obtained from the same sample, sequenced in a study of PD-L1 blockade in urothelial cancer. Regarding time point: pretreatment peripheral blood. Profiled with immunoSEQ multiplex PCR; TCRdb holds only in-frame clones, not every one. The sample includes tens of thousands of clones, about four fifths seen only once; the top ten take around 5.7%. The specimen was PBMCs, collected around atezolizumab (anti-PD-L1) treatment. Source of these receptors: a man in his 70s with urothelial cancer.

The chain combines TRBV15 with TRBJ1-4, with a weak D call TRBD1 (5 bases). V lost 0 bases to trimming and J lost 8 bases, with 10 bases between them. CDR3 size: 14 residues. Germline lookup yields CDR1 LNHNV and CDR2 YYDKDF (reference sequence). In DNA, the CDR3 is TGTGCCACCAGCAGAGATCGTCAGGGCGAAAAACTGTTTTTT. Protein: CATSRDRQGEKLFF.

In regard to this clone: A read error may produce the germline difference seen at one junction end. Other DNA sequences in the sample encode the same CDR3. V gene TRBV19 combines with J gene TRBJ2-3; possibly TRBD2 for D (5 bases). Germline V gives CDR1 LNHDA, CDR2 SQIVND (reference sequence). This CDR3 contains 14 residues. The CDR3 spells CASSGSELTDTQYF. The CDR3 coding sequence is TGTGCCAGTAGTGGGAGTGAGCTCACAGACACGCAGTATTTT. Full variable domain (remainder filled in from reference TRBV19 and TRBJ2-3): DGGITQSPKYLFRKEGQNVTLSCEQNLNHDAMYWYRQDPGQGLRLIYYSQIVNDFQKGDIAEGYSVSREKKESFPLTVTSAQKNPTAFYLCASSGSELTDTQYFGPGTRLTVL.

The chain couples TRBV6-6 to TRBJ1-5; D call uncertain. The CDR3 has 15 residues. V was cut by 2 bases and J by 4 bases, with 12 bases left in between. The germline CDR1 and CDR2 sequences are MNHNY and SVGAGI (reference sequence). CDR3 sequence reads: CASSYSGEGNQPQHF. The CDR3 DNA reads as TGTGCCAGCAGTTACAGCGGGGAGGGTAATCAGCCCCAGCATTTT.

This clone was observed a few times. V gene TRBV7-9 combines with J gene TRBJ1-4; 9 nucleotides align to TRBD1. The CDR3 is 16 amino acids. V shed 5 bases, J shed 1 base, and the junction held 5 bases outside the gene matches. Germline V gives CDR1 SEHNR, CDR2 FQNEAQ (reference sequence). CDR3 amino acids: CASSVGQGRTNEKLFF. The CDR3 DNA sequence: TGTGCCAGCAGCGTCGGACAGGGGAGAACTAATGAAAAACTGTTTTTT.

This clone was seen just once. The chain links TRBV5-1 to TRBJ2-3, with 7 bases identical to TRBD1. In germline, CDR1 is SGHRS, CDR2 YFSETQ. With 2 bases clipped from V and 6 bases from J, the junction kept 0 bases outside the gene matches. The CDR3 is 12 amino acids. The CDR3 sequence: CASSLQGDTQYF. The CDR3 nucleotides are TGCGCCAGCAGCTTACAGGGGGATACGCAGTATTTT.

The chain couples TRBV4-1 to TRBJ2-3; D may be TRBD2 (5 bases). Germline CDR1 MGHRA, CDR2 YSYEKL. This CDR3 spans 15 amino acids. Trimming shortened V by 0 bases and J by 11 bases, and 18 bases separated the two germline ends. Here the CDR3 reads CASSQDSLAWAKQYF. CDR3 nucleotides: TGCGCCAGCAGCCAAGATAGTTTAGCGTGGGCCAAGCAGTATTTT.

The V gene is TRBV7-9, the J gene TRBJ1-1; TRBD1 matches 9 bases. Per the germline V gene, CDR1 is SEHNR and CDR2 is FQNEAQ (reference sequence). This CDR3 spans 16 amino acids. V trimming: 1 base; J trimming: 4 bases; junction bases outside the gene matches: 7. CDR3 DNA: TGTGCCAGCAGCTTAGAAAAAGGACAGGGGCTCACTGAAGCTTTCTTT. Translation gives CASSLEKGQGLTEAFF. Full variable domain (missing parts from reference TRBV7-9 and TRBJ1-1): DTGVSQNPRHKITKRGQNVTFRCDPISEHNRLYWYRQTLGQGPEFLTYFQNEAQLEKSRLLSDRFSAERPKGSFSTLEIQRTEQGDSAMYLCASSLEKGQGLTEAFFGQGTRLTVV.

This chain uses TRBV5-1 with TRBJ2-1; TRBD2 aligns across 10 bases. The V gene's germline CDR1 is SGHRS and CDR2 YFSETQ. J was trimmed by 4 bases and V by 3 bases; bases with no gene match: 4. This CDR3 has 15 amino acids. CDR3 sequence (DNA): TGCGCCAGCAGCTCGAGCGGGGGGGAATACAATGAGCAGTTCTTC. This encodes CASSSSGGEYNEQFF. The whole variable domain, remainder taken from reference TRBV5-1 and TRBJ2-1, is KAGVTQTPRYLIKTRGQQVTLSCSPISGHRSVSWYQQTPGQGLQFLFEYFSETQRNKGNFPGRFSGRQFSNSRSEMNVSTLELGDSALYLCASSSSGGEYNEQFFGPGTRLTVL.

The chain uses TRBV25-1 and TRBJ1-3; the D gene is possibly TRBD1 (5 bases). V lost 6 bases and J 0 bases, leaving 12 bases between the germline ends. CDR1 and CDR2 from the germline V gene are MGHDK and SYGVNS. The CDR3 runs 15 residues. CDR3 bases: TGTGCCAGCAGCACGGGACTCAGCTCTGGAAACACCATATATTTT. This translates into CASSTGLSSGNTIYF.

This clone was counted once. This sequence joins TRBV19 and TRBJ2-7; 9 nucleotides align to TRBD1. V shed 2 bases, J shed 7 bases, and the junction held 3 bases outside the gene matches. CDR3 length equals 13 residues. Germline V gene lookup returns CDR1 LNHDA and CDR2 SQIVND (reference sequence). The CDR3 region is CASSITDRGEQYF. CDR3 nucleotides: TGTGCCAGTAGTATAACGGACAGGGGAGAGCAGTACTTC.

The CDR3 DNA follows: TGTGCCAGCAGTGCAGACAGGGTCACTGAAGCTTTCTTT. It translates to CASSADRVTEAFF. The chain has TRBV2 and TRBJ1-1; 7 positions match TRBD1. There are 13 residues in the CDR3. The V gene end was trimmed by 4 bases and the J gene end by 4 bases; junction bases not matched to a gene: 3. Per the germline V gene, CDR1 is SNHLY and CDR2 is FYNNEI.

The chain carries TRBV19 and TRBJ1-1; 9 positions match TRBD1. CDR1 is LNHDA, CDR2 SQIVND, per germline (reference sequence). Losses at the gene ends were 2 bases for V and 11 bases for J; bases not matched to a gene: 12. There are 15 residues in the CDR3. CDR3 loop: CASSITREDRGWAFF. For the CDR3, the DNA is TGTGCCAGTAGTATAACCAGGGAGGACAGGGGCTGGGCTTTCTTT.

The chain joins TRBV4-2 to TRBJ2-7; 11 bases are shared with TRBD2. V shed 0 bases, J shed 2 bases, and the junction held 3 bases outside the gene matches. Germline assignment: CDR1 LGHNA and CDR2 YNFKEQ. CDR3 length equals 16 residues. The DNA for the CDR3 is TGTGCCAGCAGCCAAGACGGGACTAGCGGCACCTACGAGCAGTACTTC. This gives the protein CASSQDGTSGTYEQYF.

This sequence joins TRBV6-5 and TRBJ2-1; TRBD2 matches 8 bases. The CDR3 covers 16 residues. J gave up 3 bases and V 4 bases, and 8 bases lay outside the gene matches. Germline V CDR1 and CDR2: MNHEY, SVGAGI. CDR3 sequence: CASSWRSGGDYNEQFF. The CDR3, as DNA: TGTGCCAGCAGTTGGAGGAGCGGGGGAGACTACAATGAGCAGTTCTTC.

The V and J genes are TRBV5-4 and TRBJ2-7; 13 bases line up with TRBD2. The CDR3 has 14 residues. J gave up 6 bases and V 7 bases, and 7 bases lay outside the gene matches. CDR1 and CDR2 from the germline V gene are SGHNT and YYREEE (reference sequence). CDR3 residues: CASRPGTSGAEQYF. The DNA of the CDR3 is TGTGCCAGCCGGCCGGGGACTAGCGGGGCCGAGCAGTACTTC.

The J gene is TRBJ1-3, the V gene TRBV4-2, with D unresolved. V dropped 1 base and J dropped 0 bases, with 13 bases sitting between them. The germline V gene has CDR1 LGHNA and CDR2 YNFKEQ. The CDR3 runs to 17 residues. The CDR3 nucleotides are TGTGCCAGCAGCCAAGGCAGCGGGGAGCTCTCTGGAAACACCATATATTTT. This gives the protein CASSQGSGELSGNTIYF.

On this clone itself: Other DNA variants within this sample encode the same CDR3. V and J are TRBV6-5 and TRBJ2-1; 13 bases match TRBD2. Germline V gives CDR1 MNHEY, CDR2 SVGAGI. J lost 4 bases, V lost 6 bases, and 0 bases had no gene match. The CDR3 is 14 residues long. CDR3 sequence: CASRGLAGYNEQFF. The CDR3 DNA sequence: TGTGCCAGCAGGGGACTAGCGGGGTACAATGAGCAGTTCTTC.

In its sample, this clone was seen a few times. V is TRBV6-1 and J is TRBJ1-5; D is unclear. CDR1 is MNHNS, CDR2 SASEGT, per germline. V shed 4 bases and J shed 0 bases, with 10 bases lying between them. The CDR3 spans 15 residues. The CDR3 sequence: CASSGRLNSNQPQHF. The DNA of the CDR3 is TGTGCCAGCAGTGGGCGACTTAATAGCAATCAGCCCCAGCATTTT.

J is TRBJ1-1 and V is TRBV5-1; possibly TRBD1 for D (5 bases). V shed 3 bases and J shed 5 bases, with 20 bases lying between them. CDR1 and CDR2 from the germline V gene are SGHRS and YFSETQ. The CDR3 contains 16 residues. The CDR3 bases are TGCGCCAGCAGCTCTACAATCAGGGTAGGTGGGACTGAAGCTTTCTTT. Its translation is CASSSTIRVGGTEAFF.

The genes are TRBV2 and TRBJ1-5; unclear D gene. The V and J ends lost 2 bases and 0 bases respectively, with 8 bases between them. The CDR3 loop spans 15 amino acids. Per the germline V gene, CDR1 is SNHLY and CDR2 is FYNNEI. DNA of the CDR3: TGTGCCAGCAGTGAAAACGGTTATAGCAATCAGCCCCAGCATTTT. The encoded protein is CASSENGYSNQPQHF.

The chain couples TRBV4-1 to TRBJ1-1, with D maybe TRBD1 (5 bases). Trimming took 0 bases from V and 6 from J, leaving 8 bases between them. The CDR3 has 13 amino acids. Per germline, CDR1 MGHRA and CDR2 YSYEKL. The CDR3 coding sequence is TGCGCCAGCAGCCAAGATCGGGGGTCTGAAGCTTTCTTT. It is translated as CASSQDRGSEAFF.

This clone was observed once. CDR3 sequence: CASSSPGVRPGNTIYF. The DNA of the CDR3 is TGTGCCAGCAGCTCTCCGGGGGTGAGGCCTGGAAACACCATATATTTT. This chain connects TRBV5-6 to TRBJ1-3, with TRBD1 as a possible D gene (5 bases). CDR3 length: 16 residues. CDR1 and CDR2 (germline): SGHDT, YYEEEE. V was shortened by 3 bases and J by 2 bases, with 15 bases between the two germline ends.

The DNA for the CDR3 is TGCAGCGTTGAGGCGGGGGGCTGGACTGAAGCTTTCTTT. Amino acid sequence: CSVEAGGWTEAFF. This chain connects TRBV29-1 to TRBJ1-1, with D perhaps matching TRBD1 (6 bases). Looked up from germline, CDR1 is SQVTM and CDR2 is ANQGSEA. Trimming pared 3 bases from V and 5 bases from J, leaving 13 bases between. There are 13 residues in the CDR3. The whole variable domain, remainder taken from reference TRBV29-1 and TRBJ1-1, is SAVISQKPSRDICQRGTSLTIQCQVDSQVTMMFWYRQQPGQSLTLIATANQGSEATYESGFVIDKFPISRPNLTFSTLTVSNMSPEDSSIYLCSVEAGGWTEAFFGQGTRLTVV.

The chain joins TRBV28 to TRBJ1-1; 12 nucleotides line up with TRBD1. Germline CDR1 and CDR2: MDHEN and SYDVKM. Unmatched junction bases numbered 5, after V lost 2 bases and J lost 1 base. The CDR3 extends over 17 amino acids. CDR3 residues: CASSLTGTGGKNTEAFF. CDR3 nucleotides: TGTGCCAGCAGTTTAACCGGGACAGGGGGCAAGAACACTGAAGCTTTCTTT.

The J gene is TRBJ2-7, the V gene TRBV9; TRBD2 aligns across 9 bases. Germline values: CDR1 SGDLS, CDR2 YYNGEE. The ends lost 0 bases at V and 4 bases at J; junction bases unmatched: 8. The CDR3 loop spans 16 amino acids. In DNA, the CDR3 is TGTGCCAGCAGCGTAGGAGGTAGCGGGGGTAAATACGAGCAGTACTTC. This sequence encodes CASSVGGSGGKYEQYF.

V is TRBV11-2 and J is TRBJ1-1; D may be TRBD1 (6 bases). Germline lookup yields CDR1 SGHAT and CDR2 FQNNGV. Trimming cost V 5 bases and J 4 bases, with 11 bases left between them. This CDR3 has 13 amino acids. The CDR3 here is CASSPDRITEAFF. DNA for the CDR3: TGTGCCAGCAGCCCTGACAGGATCACTGAAGCTTTCTTT.

The rearrangement links TRBV7-6 to TRBJ2-2, with a possible D match to TRBD1 (5 bases). The CDR3 has 15 residues. Trimming took 5 bases from V and 2 from J, leaving 12 bases between them. Per germline, CDR1 SGHVS and CDR2 FNYEAQ. This chain's CDR3 is CASSGYRRNTGELFF. CDR3 in DNA: TGTGCCAGCAGCGGATACAGGAGAAACACCGGGGAGCTGTTTTTT.